This TCR beta chain was observed in a study of neoadjuvant anti-PD-1 for oral cavity cancer. Background on the study: Most patients had three to four biweekly doses of 3 mg/kg nivolumab before resection. Non-progressing patients received a fourth nivolumab dose near day 43, then surgery on days 50-56.

The CDR3 is 15 amino acids. After removal of 5 bases from V and 5 bases from J, the junction contained 8 bases not matched to a gene. The germline gives CDR1 LGHNA, CDR2 YNFKEQ. These oral cavity squamous cell carcinomas were HPV-negative and locally advanced. Using immunoSEQ multiplex PCR, the repertoire was profiled, and TCRdb retains in-frame clones only, with some absent. The sample lists approximately 7,600 clones, over 40% seen once, with about 10% in the top ten. The clonotype comes from a person aged 40 to 85 with oral cavity squamous cell carcinoma. The material sequenced was tumor tissue, taken before nivolumab (anti-PD-1) treatment. The chain carries TRBV4-2 and TRBJ1-4, with 7 bases aligning to TRBD1. The DNA for the CDR3 is TGTGCCAGCAGCGAGACCGGGACAGAAAATGAAAAACTGTTTTTT. The encoded protein is CASSETGTENEKLFF.